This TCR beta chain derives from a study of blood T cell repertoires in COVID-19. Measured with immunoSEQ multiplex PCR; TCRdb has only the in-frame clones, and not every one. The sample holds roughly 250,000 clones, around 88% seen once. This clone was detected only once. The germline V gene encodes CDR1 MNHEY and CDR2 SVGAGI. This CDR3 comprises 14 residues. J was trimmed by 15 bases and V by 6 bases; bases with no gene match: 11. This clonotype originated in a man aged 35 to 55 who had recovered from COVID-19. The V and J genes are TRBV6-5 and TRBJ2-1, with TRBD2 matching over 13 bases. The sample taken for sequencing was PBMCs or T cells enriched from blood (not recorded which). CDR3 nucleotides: TGTGCCAGCAGCGTCACTAGCGGGAGGGCCTTTCGGTTCTTC. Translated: CASSVTSGRAFRFF.